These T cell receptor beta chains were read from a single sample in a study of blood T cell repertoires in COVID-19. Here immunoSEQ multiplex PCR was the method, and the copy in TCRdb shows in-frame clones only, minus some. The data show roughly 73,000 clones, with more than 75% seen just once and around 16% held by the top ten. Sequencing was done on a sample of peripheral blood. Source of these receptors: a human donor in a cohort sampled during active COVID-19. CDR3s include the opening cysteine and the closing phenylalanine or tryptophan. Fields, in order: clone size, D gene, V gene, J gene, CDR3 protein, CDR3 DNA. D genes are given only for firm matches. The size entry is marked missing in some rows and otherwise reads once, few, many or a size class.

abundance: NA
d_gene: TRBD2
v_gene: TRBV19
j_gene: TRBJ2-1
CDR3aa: CASSTGLAGAYNEQFF
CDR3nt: TGTGCCAGTAGTACTGGACTAGCGGGAGCATACAATGAGCAGTTCTTC

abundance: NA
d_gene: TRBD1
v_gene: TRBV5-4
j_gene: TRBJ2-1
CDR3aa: CASSPGQGVYNEQFF
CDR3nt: TGTGCCAGCAGCCCAGGACAGGGCGTGTACAATGAGCAGTTCTTC

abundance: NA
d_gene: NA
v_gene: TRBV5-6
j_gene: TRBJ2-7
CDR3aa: CASSFSGASYEQYF
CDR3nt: TGTGCCAGCAGCTTTTCAGGCGCATCCTACGAGCAGTACTTC

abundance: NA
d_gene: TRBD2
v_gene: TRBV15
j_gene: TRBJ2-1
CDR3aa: CATSTGGRPPHNEQFF
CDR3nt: TGTGCCACCAGCACAGGCGGGAGGCCCCCTCACAATGAGCAGTTCTTC

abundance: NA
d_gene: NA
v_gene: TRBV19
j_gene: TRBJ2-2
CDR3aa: CASSVQGPGELFF
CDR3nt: TGTGCCAGTAGTGTTCAGGGGCCCGGGGAGCTGTTTTTT

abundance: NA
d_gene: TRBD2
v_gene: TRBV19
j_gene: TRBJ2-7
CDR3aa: CASSDPSGTYEQYF
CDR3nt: TGTGCCAGTAGTGACCCTAGCGGGACCTACGAGCAGTACTTC

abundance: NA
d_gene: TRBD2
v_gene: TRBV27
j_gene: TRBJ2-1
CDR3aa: CASSTGTSGVWYNEQFF
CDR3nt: TGTGCCAGCAGTACCGGGACTAGCGGGGTATGGTACAATGAGCAGTTCTTC

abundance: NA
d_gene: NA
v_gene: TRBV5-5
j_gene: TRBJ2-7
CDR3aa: CASSLLVNSYEQYF
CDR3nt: TGTGCCAGCAGCTTATTAGTGAACTCCTACGAGCAGTACTTC

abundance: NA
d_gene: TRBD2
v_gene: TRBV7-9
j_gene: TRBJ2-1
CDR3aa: CASSLIRVEREYWNNEQFF
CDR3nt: TGTGCCAGCAGCTTAATCAGAGTTGAGCGGGAGTACTGGAACAATGAGCAGTTCTTC

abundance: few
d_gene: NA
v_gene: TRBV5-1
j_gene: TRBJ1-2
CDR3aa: CASSLRGMDNYGYTF
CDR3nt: TGCGCCAGCAGCTTACGGGGGATGGATAACTATGGCTACACCTTC

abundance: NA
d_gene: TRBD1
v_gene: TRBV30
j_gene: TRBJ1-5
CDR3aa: CAWSTGGPGSNQPQHF
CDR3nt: TGTGCCTGGAGTACAGGGGGCCCGGGAAGCAATCAGCCCCAGCATTTT

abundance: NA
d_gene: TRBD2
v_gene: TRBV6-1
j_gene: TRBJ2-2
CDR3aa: CASSALAGGWNTGELFF
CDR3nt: TGTGCCAGCAGTGCCTTGGCGGGAGGGTGGAACACCGGGGAGCTGTTTTTT

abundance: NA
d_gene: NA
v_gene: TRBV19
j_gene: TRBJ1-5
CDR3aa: CASSPRDNQPQHF
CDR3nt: TGTGCCAGTAGCCCCAGGGACAATCAGCCCCAGCATTTT

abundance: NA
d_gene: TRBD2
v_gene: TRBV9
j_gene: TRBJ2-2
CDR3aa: CASSALAGGTGELFF
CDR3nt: TGTGCCAGCAGCGCACTAGCGGGAGGAACCGGGGAGCTGTTTTTT

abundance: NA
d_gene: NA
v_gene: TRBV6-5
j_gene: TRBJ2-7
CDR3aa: CASSPLGGWEYF
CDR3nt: TGTGCCAGCAGTCCACTCGGAGGATGGGAGTACTTC

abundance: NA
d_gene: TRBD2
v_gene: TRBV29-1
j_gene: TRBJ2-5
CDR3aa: CSVERTSGGRETQYF
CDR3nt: TGCAGCGTTGAAAGGACTAGCGGGGGTAGAGAGACCCAGTACTTC

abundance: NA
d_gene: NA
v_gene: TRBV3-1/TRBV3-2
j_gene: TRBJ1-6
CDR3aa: CASSLQGMDSPLHF
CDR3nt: TGTGCCAGCAGCCTACAGGGTATGGATTCACCCCTCCACTTT

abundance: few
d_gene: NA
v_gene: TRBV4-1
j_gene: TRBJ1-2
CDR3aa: CASSQDSAVGTRGYGYTF
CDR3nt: TGCGCCAGCAGCCAAGATAGTGCCGTGGGGACGCGGGGCTATGGCTACACCTTC

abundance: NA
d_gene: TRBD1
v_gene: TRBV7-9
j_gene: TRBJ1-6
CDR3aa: CASSLFGDRDSPLHF
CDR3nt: TGTGCCAGCAGCTTATTCGGGGACAGAGATTCACCCCTCCACTTT

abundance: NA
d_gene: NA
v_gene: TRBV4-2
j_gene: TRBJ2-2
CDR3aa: CASSHTRDTGELFF
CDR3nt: TGTGCCAGCAGCCACACTAGGGACACCGGGGAGCTGTTTTTT

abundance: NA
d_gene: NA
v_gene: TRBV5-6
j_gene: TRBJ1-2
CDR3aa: CASSPGQFNYGYTF
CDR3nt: TGTGCCAGCAGCCCGGGACAATTTAACTATGGCTACACCTTC

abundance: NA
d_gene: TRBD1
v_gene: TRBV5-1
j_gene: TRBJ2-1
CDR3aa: CASSSGTGTNNEQFF
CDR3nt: TGCGCCAGCAGCTCGGGGACAGGGACGAACAATGAGCAGTTCTTC

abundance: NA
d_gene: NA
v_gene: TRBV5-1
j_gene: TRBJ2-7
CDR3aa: CASSLESVSSYEQYF
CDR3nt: TGCGCCAGCAGCTTGGAATCGGTGAGCTCCTACGAGCAGTACTTC

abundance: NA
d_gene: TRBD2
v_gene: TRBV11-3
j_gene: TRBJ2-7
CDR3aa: CASSLRAGGPQYF
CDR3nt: TGTGCCAGCAGCTTAAGGGCGGGAGGGCCCCAGTACTTC

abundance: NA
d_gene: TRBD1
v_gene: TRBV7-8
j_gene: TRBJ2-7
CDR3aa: CASSTEGTGGDEQYF
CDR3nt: TGTGCCAGCAGCACAGAAGGGACAGGGGGCGACGAGCAGTACTTC

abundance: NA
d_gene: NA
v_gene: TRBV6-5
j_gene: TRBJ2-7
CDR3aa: CASSYSEAGSYEQYF
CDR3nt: TGTGCCAGCAGTTACTCTGAGGCAGGGTCCTACGAGCAGTACTTC

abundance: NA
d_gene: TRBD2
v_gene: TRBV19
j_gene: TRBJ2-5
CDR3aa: CASSRRVTGTSLYQETQYF
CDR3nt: TGTGCCAGTAGTAGAAGGGTTACCGGGACTAGCCTCTACCAAGAGACCCAGTACTTC

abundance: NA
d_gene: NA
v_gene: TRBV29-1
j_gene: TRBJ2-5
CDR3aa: CSVPTGKQETQYF
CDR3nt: TGCAGCGTCCCTACAGGGAAACAAGAGACCCAGTACTTC

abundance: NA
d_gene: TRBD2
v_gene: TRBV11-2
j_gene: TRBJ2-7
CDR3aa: CASSSGLAAYEQYF
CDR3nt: TGTGCCAGCAGCTCCGGACTAGCGGCTTACGAGCAGTACTTC

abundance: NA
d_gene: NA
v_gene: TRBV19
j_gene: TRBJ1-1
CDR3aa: CASTRAGEWTEAFF
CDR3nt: TGTGCCAGTACCCGGGCAGGGGAGTGGACTGAAGCTTTCTTT

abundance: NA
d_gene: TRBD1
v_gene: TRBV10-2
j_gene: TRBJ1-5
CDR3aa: CASRGTGTGASQPQHF
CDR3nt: TGCGCCAGCAGGGGGACCGGGACAGGCGCATCTCAGCCCCAGCATTTT

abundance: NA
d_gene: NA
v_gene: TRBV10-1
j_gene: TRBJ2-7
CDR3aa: CASSENRAGEQYF
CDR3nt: TGCGCCAGCAGTGAGAACAGGGCGGGCGAGCAGTACTTC

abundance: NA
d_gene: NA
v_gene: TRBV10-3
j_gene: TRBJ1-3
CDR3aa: CAISPSGGKSGNTIYF
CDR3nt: TGTGCCATCAGTCCCTCCGGGGGGAAGAGTGGAAACACCATATATTTT

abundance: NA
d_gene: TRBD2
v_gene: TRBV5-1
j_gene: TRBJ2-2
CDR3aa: CASTLAGEYTGELFF
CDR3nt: TGCGCCAGCACACTAGCGGGAGAATACACCGGGGAGCTGTTTTTT

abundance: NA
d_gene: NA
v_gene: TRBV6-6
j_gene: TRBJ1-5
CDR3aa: CASSLGSNQPQHF
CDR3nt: TGTGCCAGCAGTTTGGGCAGCAATCAGCCCCAGCATTTT

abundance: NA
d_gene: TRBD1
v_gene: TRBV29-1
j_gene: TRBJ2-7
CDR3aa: CSVEGGQGAFYEQYF
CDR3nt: TGCAGCGTTGAAGGCGGACAGGGGGCGTTCTACGAGCAGTACTTC

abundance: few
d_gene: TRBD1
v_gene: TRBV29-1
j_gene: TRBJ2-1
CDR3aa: CSVEAPDRIYNEQFF
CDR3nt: TGCAGCGTTGAAGCCCCGGACAGGATATACAATGAGCAGTTCTTC

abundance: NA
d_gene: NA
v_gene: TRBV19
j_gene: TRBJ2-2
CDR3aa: CASSRQQGPGELFF
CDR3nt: TGTGCCAGTAGTAGGCAACAGGGCCCCGGGGAGCTGTTTTTT

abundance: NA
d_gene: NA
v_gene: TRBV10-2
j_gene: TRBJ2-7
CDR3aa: CASRDAGTYF
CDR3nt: TGCGCCAGCAGGGACGCGGGGACGTACTTC

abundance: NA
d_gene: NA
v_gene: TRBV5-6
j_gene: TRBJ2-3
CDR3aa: CASSRTPGATDTQYF
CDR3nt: TGTGCCAGCAGCCGGACCCCGGGAGCCACAGATACGCAGTATTTT

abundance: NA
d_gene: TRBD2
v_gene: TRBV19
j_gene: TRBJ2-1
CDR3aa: CASSGGGSLFGNEQFF
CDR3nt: TGTGCCAGTAGTGGAGGCGGGAGTTTGTTTGGCAATGAGCAGTTCTTC

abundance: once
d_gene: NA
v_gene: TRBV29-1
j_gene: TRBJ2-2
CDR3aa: CSVEGSGTSNTGELFF
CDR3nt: TGCAGCGTTGAAGGTTCCGGGACATCGAACACCGGGGAGCTGTTTTTT

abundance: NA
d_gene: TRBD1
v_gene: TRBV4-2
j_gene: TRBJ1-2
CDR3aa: CASSQKPGQSFYGYTF
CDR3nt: TGTGCCAGCAGCCAGAAACCGGGACAGTCTTTCTATGGCTACACCTTC

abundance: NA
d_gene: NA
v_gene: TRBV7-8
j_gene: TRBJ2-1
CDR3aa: CASSLGGSRRNEQFF
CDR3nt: TGTGCCAGCAGCTTAGGTGGGAGTAGAAGGAATGAGCAGTTCTTC

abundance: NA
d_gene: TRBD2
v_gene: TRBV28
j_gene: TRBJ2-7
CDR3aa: CASSPPGGNSYEQYF
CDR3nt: TGTGCCAGCAGTCCCCCGGGGGGGAATTCCTACGAGCAGTACTTC

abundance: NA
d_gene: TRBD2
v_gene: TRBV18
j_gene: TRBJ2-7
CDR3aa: CASSPPGLEAYEQYF
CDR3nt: TGTGCCAGCTCACCACCGGGACTAGAGGCCTACGAGCAGTACTTC

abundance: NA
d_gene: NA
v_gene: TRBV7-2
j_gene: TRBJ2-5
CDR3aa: CASSLERGETQYF
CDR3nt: TGTGCCAGCAGCTTAGAGCGAGGAGAGACCCAGTACTTC

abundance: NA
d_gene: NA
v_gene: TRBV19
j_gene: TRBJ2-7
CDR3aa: CASSASTGTRYEQYF
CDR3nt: TGTGCCAGTAGTGCGTCGACCGGGACACGCTACGAGCAGTACTTC

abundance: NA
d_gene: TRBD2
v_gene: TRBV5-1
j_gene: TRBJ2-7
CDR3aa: CASSPRGSYEQYF
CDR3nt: TGCGCCAGCAGCCCGCGGGGGTCCTACGAGCAGTACTTC

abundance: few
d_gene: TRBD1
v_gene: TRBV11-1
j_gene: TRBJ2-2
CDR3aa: CASSLQTGGNTGELFF
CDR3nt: TGTGCCAGCAGCTTACAAACAGGGGGGAACACCGGGGAGCTGTTTTTT

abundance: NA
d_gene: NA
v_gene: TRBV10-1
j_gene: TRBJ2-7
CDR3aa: CASSPGQTKSSYEQYF
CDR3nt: TGCGCCAGCAGCCCGGGTCAGACCAAGAGCTCCTACGAGCAGTACTTC

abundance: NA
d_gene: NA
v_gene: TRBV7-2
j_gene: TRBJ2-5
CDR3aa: CASSLVVELGTQYF
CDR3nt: TGTGCCAGCAGCTTAGTAGTGGAACTAGGGACCCAGTACTTC

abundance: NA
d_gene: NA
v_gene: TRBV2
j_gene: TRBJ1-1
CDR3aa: CASSEAFRLNTEAFF
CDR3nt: TGTGCCAGCAGTGAAGCGTTCAGGTTGAACACTGAAGCTTTCTTT